This is a list of T cell receptor beta chains from one sample in a study of cytomegalovirus exposure and HLA in healthy donors. Generated by immunoSEQ multiplex PCR, the TCRdb table keeps only in-frame clones and is missing some. The sample's table shows tens of thousands of clones. The sequencing sample was made of PBMCs. The source of these receptors is a woman aged 25-40 years in good health and CMV-seropositive. Each CDR3 is given with its conserved first and last residue. D genes are given only for firm matches.

j_gene | d_gene | v_gene | CDR3nt | CDR3aa
TRBJ2-7 | TRBD1 | TRBV6-5 | TGTGCCAGCAGTTACTCGGGACAGGGGTACGAGCAGTACTTC | CASSYSGQGYEQYF
TRBJ2-1 | TRBD2 | TRBV29-1 | TGCAGCGTTGCGCCTAGCGGGAACTACAATGAGCAGTTCTTC | CSVAPSGNYNEQFF
TRBJ1-4 | TRBD1 | TRBV18 | TGTGCCAGCTCACTTACAGACAGGGGACTGTTTTTT | CASSLTDRGLFF
TRBJ2-7 | TRBD1 | TRBV5-1 | TGCGCCAGCAGCTACCGGACAGGGGCCTACGAGCAGTACTTC | CASSYRTGAYEQYF
TRBJ1-6 | . | TRBV30 | TGTGCCTGGAGTGGACGGCCCAGCGATTCACCCCTCCACTTT | CAWSGRPSDSPLHF
TRBJ2-5 | . | TRBV7-6 | TGTGCCAGCAGCTTAGGTTTCGGCGAGCGGGAGACCCAGTACTTC | CASSLGFGERETQYF
TRBJ2-7 | TRBD1 | TRBV19 | TGTGCCAGTAGCCCGGGACAGGGTCCTTTCTACGAGCAGTACTTC | CASSPGQGPFYEQYF
TRBJ2-5 | TRBD1 | TRBV19 | TGTGCCAGTAGTATTGGAAGGGGGCCGGCAGGGGAGACCCAGTACTTC | CASSIGRGPAGETQYF
TRBJ2-7 | TRBD1 | TRBV7-8 | TGTGCCAGCAGCTATAGAGGGGGCGGGTACGAGCAGTACTTC | CASSYRGGGYEQYF
TRBJ1-6 | . | TRBV9 | TGTGCCAGCAGCGTAGCTGACAGACATTCACCCCTCCACTTT | CASSVADRHSPLHF
TRBJ1-3 | . | TRBV5-4 | TGTGCCAGCAGCCGGTTTCAGGGTGCTGGAAACACCATATATTTT | CASSRFQGAGNTIYF
TRBJ2-3 | TRBD2 | TRBV6-5 | TGTGCCAGCAGACACGGACTAGAGGGTACAGATAAGCAGTATTTT | CASRHGLEGTDKQYF
TRBJ2-1 | . | TRBV30 | TGTGCCTGGGCCCTAAGGGGCTCCGACAATGAGCAGTTCTTC | CAWALRGSDNEQFF
TRBJ2-5 | TRBD2 | TRBV5-1 | TGCGCCAGCAGCTTGACTAGCGGGAGGGCCACAGAGACCCAGTACTTC | CASSLTSGRATETQYF
TRBJ1-1 | TRBD1 | TRBV7-6 | TGTGCCAGCAGAATTACGGACAGGGTCTCTGAAGCTTTCTTT | CASRITDRVSEAFF
TRBJ2-7 | TRBD2 | TRBV7-2 | TGTGCCAGCAGCTTAGAACTAGCGGGGGGAAGGGAGCAGTACTTC | CASSLELAGGREQYF
TRBJ1-1 | . | TRBV30 | TGTGCCGGTAACCGGGTTGCGGCTTTCTTT | CAGNRVAAFF
TRBJ1-1 | . | TRBV10-2 | TGCGCCAGCAGTGAGCGGGGTACTGAAGCTTTCTTT | CASSERGTEAFF
TRBJ2-7 | TRBD2 | TRBV30 | TGTGCCTGGAGTGTGCGGTTCATCGGGCGGGAGGGTGAGCAGTACTTC | CAWSVRFIGREGEQYF
TRBJ1-5 | . | TRBV9 | TGTGCCAGCAGCGTAGACGGGTCAGTGCATCAGCCCCAGCATTTT | CASSVDGSVHQPQHF
TRBJ1-1 | . | TRBV30 | TGTGCCTGGAGTGTGGGGCAGGGGAGCACTGAAGCTTTCTTT | CAWSVGQGSTEAFF
TRBJ2-1 | TRBD2 | TRBV14 | TGTGCCAGCAGCCAAGGGACTAGCGGGAGGTGGGATGAGCAGTTCTTC | CASSQGTSGRWDEQFF
TRBJ2-5 | . | TRBV11-3 | TGTGCCAGCAGACCGGGACAAGAAGAGACCCAGTACTTC | CASRPGQEETQYF
TRBJ2-2 | . | TRBV18 | TGTGCCAGCTCCCTGGGGGCAGCCGGGGAGCTGTTTTTT | CASSLGAAGELFF
TRBJ1-1 | TRBD1 | TRBV29-1 | TGCAGCGGGAGACAGGGAAGGTACACTGAAGATTTCTTT | CSGRQGRYTEDFF
TRBJ2-5 | . | TRBV5-4 | TGTGCCAGCAGCTCACCCCGGGGGGCTGGAGAGACCCAGTACTTC | CASSSPRGAGETQYF
TRBJ2-1 | . | TRBV6-6 | TGTGCCAGCGAGGGGACGAGAGGGGGCAATGAGCAGTTCTTC | CASEGTRGGNEQFF
TRBJ2-5 | . | TRBV18 | TGTGCCAGCTCACTCTCGCGAGGAGAGACCCAGTACTTC | CASSLSRGETQYF
TRBJ2-7 | TRBD1 | TRBV30 | TGTGCCGGGCGGGACAGGGGCGACGAGCAGTACTTC | CAGRDRGDEQYF
TRBJ2-7 | TRBD2 | TRBV10-2 | TGCGCCAGCCCTGGACTAGCAGCTGAGGGGGAGCAGTACTTC | CASPGLAAEGEQYF
TRBJ1-5 | . | TRBV6-5 | TGTGCCAGCAGTCCCGGGACACCCTATCAGCCCCAGCATTTT | CASSPGTPYQPQHF
TRBJ1-3 | TRBD1 | TRBV5-1 | TGCGCCAGCAGCCTCATAGGACAGGGTCACACCATATATTTT | CASSLIGQGHTIYF
TRBJ2-7 | . | TRBV29-1 | TGCAGCGCCCTGTTGACGGCGGATGAGCAGTACTTC | CSALLTADEQYF
TRBJ1-1 | . | TRBV20-1 | TGCAGTGCTGAGCATCATGATGAAGCTTTCTTT | CSAEHHDEAFF
TRBJ2-7 | TRBD1 | TRBV10-3 | TGTGCCATCAGTGAGTCCGGGACAGGGATTTTTTGGACTAGCTACGAGCAGTACTTC | CAISESGTGIFWTSYEQYF
TRBJ2-5 | TRBD1 | TRBV5-6 | TGTGCCAGCAGCTTGAGGTCCGGGACAGTGGAGACCCAGTACTTC | CASSLRSGTVETQYF
TRBJ2-7 | TRBD2 | TRBV29-1 | TGCAGCGTTGTTCCCGGGACTAATACGTACGAGCAGTACTTC | CSVVPGTNTYEQYF
TRBJ2-7 | . | TRBV4-1 | TGCGCCAGCAGCCAAGAGGCGACACTTCCCTACGAGCAGTACTTC | CASSQEATLPYEQYF
TRBJ1-6 | TRBD1 | TRBV28 | TGTGCCAGCAGTCCAGGACAGGGGACTTCACCCCTCCACTTT | CASSPGQGTSPLHF
TRBJ2-5 | TRBD2 | TRBV10-3 | TGTGCCACCCGTAGGAGTAGCGGGGCCTACCAAGAGACCCAGTACTTC | CATRRSSGAYQETQYF
TRBJ1-2 | TRBD1 | TRBV11-2 | TGTGCCAGCAGCCCGGGACAGGGGTTTGGCTACACCTTC | CASSPGQGFGYTF
TRBJ2-2 | . | TRBV13 | TGTGCCAGCAGCTCGACCGGACTCCGTTGGACCGGGGAGCTGTTTTTT | CASSSTGLRWTGELFF